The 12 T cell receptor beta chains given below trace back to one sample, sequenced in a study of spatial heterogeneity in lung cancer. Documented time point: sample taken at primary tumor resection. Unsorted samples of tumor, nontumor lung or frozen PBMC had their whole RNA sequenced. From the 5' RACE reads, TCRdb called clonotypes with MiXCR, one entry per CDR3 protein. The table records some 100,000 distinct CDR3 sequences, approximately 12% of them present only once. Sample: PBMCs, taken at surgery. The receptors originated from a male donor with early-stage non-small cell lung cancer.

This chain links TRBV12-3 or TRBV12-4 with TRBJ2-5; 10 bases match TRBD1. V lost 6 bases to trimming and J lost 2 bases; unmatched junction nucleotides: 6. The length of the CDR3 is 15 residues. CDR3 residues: CASRRTGGGQETQYF. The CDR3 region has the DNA TGTGCCAGCAGGCGGACAGGGGGAGGTCAAGAGACCCAGTACTTC.

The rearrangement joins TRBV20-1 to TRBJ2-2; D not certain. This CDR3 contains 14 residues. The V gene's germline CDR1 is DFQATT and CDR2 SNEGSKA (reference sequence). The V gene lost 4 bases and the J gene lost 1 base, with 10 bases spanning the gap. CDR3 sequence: CSAITRENTGELFF. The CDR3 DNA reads TGCAGTGCTATTACGCGAGAGAACACCGGGGAGCTGTTTTTT.

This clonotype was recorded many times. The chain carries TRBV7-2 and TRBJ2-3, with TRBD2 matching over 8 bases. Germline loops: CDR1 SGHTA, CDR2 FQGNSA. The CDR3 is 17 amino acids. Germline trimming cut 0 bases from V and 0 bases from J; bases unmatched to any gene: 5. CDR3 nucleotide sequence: TGTGCCAGCAGCTTAGCGGTCCTAGCGGGTAGCACAGATACGCAGTATTTT. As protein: CASSLAVLAGSTDTQYF.

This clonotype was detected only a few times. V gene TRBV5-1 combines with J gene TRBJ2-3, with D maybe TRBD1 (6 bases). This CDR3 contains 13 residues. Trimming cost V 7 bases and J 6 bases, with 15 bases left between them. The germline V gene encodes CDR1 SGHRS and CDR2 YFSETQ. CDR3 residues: CASRETGSDTQYF. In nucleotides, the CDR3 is TGCGCCAGCCGAGAAACAGGGTCGGATACGCAGTATTTT. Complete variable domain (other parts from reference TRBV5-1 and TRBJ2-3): KAGVTQTPRYLIKTRGQQVTLSCSPISGHRSVSWYQQTPGQGLQFLFEYFSETQRNKGNFPGRFSGRQFSNSRSEMNVSTLELGDSALYLCASRETGSDTQYFGPGTRLTVL.

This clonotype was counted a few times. This CDR3 is CASSSSGGATEAFF. The CDR3 nucleotides read TGTGCCAGCAGCTCCTCAGGGGGTGCCACTGAAGCTTTCTTT. This chain connects TRBV7-3 to TRBJ1-1, with 7 bases that match TRBD1. Unmatched junction bases numbered 6, after V lost 4 bases and J lost 4 bases. The germline gives CDR1 SGHTA, CDR2 FQGTGA. The CDR3 spans 14 residues.

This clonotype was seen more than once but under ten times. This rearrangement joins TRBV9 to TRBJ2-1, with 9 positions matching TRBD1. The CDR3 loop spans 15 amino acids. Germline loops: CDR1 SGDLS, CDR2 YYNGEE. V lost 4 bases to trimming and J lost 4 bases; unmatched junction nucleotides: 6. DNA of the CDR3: TGTGCCAGCAGCTTGGGACAGGGAGGATACAATGAGCAGTTCTTC. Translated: CASSLGQGGYNEQFF.

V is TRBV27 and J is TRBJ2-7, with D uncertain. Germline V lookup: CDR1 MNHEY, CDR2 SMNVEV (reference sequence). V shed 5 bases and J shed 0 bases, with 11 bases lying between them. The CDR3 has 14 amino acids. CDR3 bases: TGTGCCAGCAGTCCCTCGGCCCTCTCCTACGAGCAGTACTTC. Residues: CASSPSALSYEQYF.

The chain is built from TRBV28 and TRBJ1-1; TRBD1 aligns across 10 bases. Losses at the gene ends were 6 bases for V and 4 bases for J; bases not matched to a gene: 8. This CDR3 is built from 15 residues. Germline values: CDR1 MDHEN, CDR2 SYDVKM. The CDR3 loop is CASRLDRGSVTEAFF. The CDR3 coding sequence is TGTGCCAGCAGATTGGACAGGGGGTCGGTCACTGAAGCTTTCTTT.

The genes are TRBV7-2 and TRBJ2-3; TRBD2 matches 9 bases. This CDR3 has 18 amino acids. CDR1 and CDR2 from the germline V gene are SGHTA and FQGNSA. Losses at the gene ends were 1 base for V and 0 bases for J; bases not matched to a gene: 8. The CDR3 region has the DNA TGTGCCAGCAGCTTAGGTCGCGGGGGGGCTCCTAGCACAGATACGCAGTATTTT. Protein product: CASSLGRGGAPSTDTQYF.

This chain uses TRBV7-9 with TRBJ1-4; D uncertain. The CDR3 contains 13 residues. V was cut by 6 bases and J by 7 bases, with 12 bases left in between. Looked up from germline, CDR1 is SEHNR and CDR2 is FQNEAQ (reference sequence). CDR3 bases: TGTGCCAGCAGTCCCCAACTGGCTGAAAAACTGTTTTTT. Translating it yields CASSPQLAEKLFF.

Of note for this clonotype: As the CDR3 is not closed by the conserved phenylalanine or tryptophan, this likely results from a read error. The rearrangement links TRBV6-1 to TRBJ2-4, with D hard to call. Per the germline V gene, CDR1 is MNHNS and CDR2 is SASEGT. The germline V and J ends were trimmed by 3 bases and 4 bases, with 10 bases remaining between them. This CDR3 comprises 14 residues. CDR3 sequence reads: CASSDSHLKNIQYS. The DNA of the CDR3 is TGTGCCAGCAGTGACAGTCATTTGAAAAACATTCAGTACTCC.

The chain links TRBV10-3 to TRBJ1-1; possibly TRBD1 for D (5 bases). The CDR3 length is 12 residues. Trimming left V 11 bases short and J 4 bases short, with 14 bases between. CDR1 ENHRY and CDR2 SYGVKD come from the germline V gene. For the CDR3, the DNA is TGTGCCTCGTATGGGGGAGGCACTGAAGCTTTCTTT. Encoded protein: CASYGGGTEAFF.